The sample holds one count of the clone carrying this T cell receptor beta chain. This table comes from immunoSEQ multiplex PCR, and its TCRdb copy is limited to in-frame clones, with some not included. The sample has tens of thousands of clones, 90% to 95% seen once. The sample is drawn from a study of T cell changes during pregnancy in multiple sclerosis. Germline V gives CDR1 SGDLS, CDR2 YYNGEE. V was clipped by 2 bases and J by 3 bases; unmatched bases: 3. This CDR3 region has 15 residues. This clonotype was obtained from a female donor with multiple sclerosis, enrolled in a pregnancy study. Specimen: CD8+ T cells from peripheral blood mononuclear cells, collected in the third trimester of pregnancy. The chain has TRBV9 and TRBJ2-1; 9 bases agree with TRBD1. The CDR3 here is CASSVAGQGYNEQFF. The CDR3 nucleotides are TGTGCCAGCAGCGTGGCGGGACAGGGCTACAATGAGCAGTTCTTC.